One and the same sample provided the 29 T cell receptor beta chains below, sequenced in a study of blood T cell repertoires in COVID-19. Clones were sequenced by immunoSEQ multiplex PCR, and TCRdb holds only the in-frame ones, with some missing. Among 150,000 to 200,000 clones listed, roughly 80% were seen once. The sample comprised peripheral blood. Source of these receptors: a woman aged 80 or over with COVID-19, enrolled during active disease.

The chain uses TRBV28 and TRBJ1-2; 8 nucleotides match TRBD1. Trimming removed 4 bases from V and 5 bases from J; junction bases left unmatched: 3. Germline V gene sequence: CDR1 MDHEN, CDR2 SYDVKM. The CDR3 consists of 13 residues. CDR3 protein: CASSSGQAYGYTF. DNA of the CDR3: TGTGCCAGCAGTTCGGGACAGGCATATGGCTACACCTTC.

The V and J genes are TRBV6-5 and TRBJ2-3; TRBD2 agrees at 8 bases. This CDR3 comprises 14 residues. Germline V CDR1 and CDR2: MNHEY, SVGAGI. J gave up 1 base and V 6 bases, and 3 bases lay outside the gene matches. CDR3 coding DNA: TGTGCCAGCAGGACAGCGGGGGGCACAGATACGCAGTATTTT. This sequence encodes CASRTAGGTDTQYF.

This clone was counted only a few times. The chain joins TRBV4-1 to TRBJ2-7; the match to TRBD1 covers 12 bases. Unmatched junction bases numbered 3, after V lost 3 bases and J lost 3 bases. Germline V gene sequence: CDR1 MGHRA, CDR2 YSYEKL. This CDR3 comprises 15 residues. CDR3 in amino acids: CASSQGQGARYEQYF. Written as DNA, the CDR3 is TGCGCCAGCAGCCAGGGACAGGGGGCGCGCTACGAGCAGTACTTC.

This clone was counted a few times. The chain recombines TRBV25-1 with TRBJ1-1; tentatively, D is TRBD1 (6 bases). Germline CDR1 reads MGHDK; CDR2 reads SYGVNS. The CDR3 extends over 16 amino acids. Trimming removed 4 bases from V and 4 bases from J, with 19 bases in between. The CDR3 protein is CASSGPQQGFTTEAFF. CDR3 coding DNA: TGTGCCAGCAGTGGACCTCAACAGGGTTTTACCACTGAAGCTTTCTTT.

This chain links TRBV11-2 with TRBJ2-3; 7 bases are a match to TRBD2. V lost 3 bases, J lost 6 bases, and 9 bases stayed unmatched. This CDR3 contains 15 residues. The V gene's germline CDR1 is SGHAT and CDR2 FQNNGV. CDR3: CASSLGGGGLDTQYF. CDR3 nucleotide sequence: TGTGCCAGCAGCTTGGGCGGGGGAGGATTGGATACGCAGTATTTT.

The chain uses TRBV30 and TRBJ1-6; D remains unclear. Germline lookup yields CDR1 GTSNPN and CDR2 SVGIG (reference sequence). V was clipped by 0 bases and J by 10 bases, with 10 bases between them. This CDR3 contains 13 residues. The CDR3 DNA sequence: TGTGCCTGGAGTGTGCGGGAGAGCTCACCCCTCCACTTT. Amino acids: CAWSVRESSPLHF.

J is TRBJ1-2 and V is TRBV5-6; the D is unclear. Germline lookup yields CDR1 SGHDT and CDR2 YYEEEE. Trimming took 4 bases from V and 1 from J, leaving 8 bases between them. The CDR3 is 13 amino acids. The CDR3 sequence is CASSQTRNYGYTF. As DNA, the CDR3 is TGTGCCAGCAGCCAAACACGTAACTATGGCTACACCTTC.

As to this clone: A junction boundary mismatches the germline segment, possibly from a read error. V gene TRBV27 combines with J gene TRBJ1-1; D unresolved. From germline, CDR1 is MNHEY and CDR2 SMNVEV (reference sequence). The CDR3 consists of 13 residues. In DNA, the CDR3 is TGTGCCAGCAGCCATGGCGGAGGGTCTGACGCTTTCTTT. This sequence encodes CASSHGGGSDAFF.

In its sample, this clone was seen once. The chain couples TRBV10-3 to TRBJ2-3, with 9 nucleotides matching TRBD2. V trimming: 2 bases; J trimming: 2 bases; junction bases outside the gene matches: 5. Germline V lookup: CDR1 ENHRY, CDR2 SYGVKD. CDR3 size: 16 residues. CDR3: CAISEIAGAATDTQYF. In DNA form, the CDR3 reads TGTGCCATCAGTGAGATAGCGGGGGCCGCCACAGATACGCAGTATTTT.

J is TRBJ2-1 and V is TRBV4-3, with D hard to call. CDR1 and CDR2 (germline): LGHNA, YSLEER. V lost 0 bases and J 3 bases, leaving 9 bases between the germline ends. This CDR3 has 15 amino acids. CDR3 in DNA: TGCGCCAGCAGCCAAGAAGCCAGCGTCTACAATGAGCAGTTCTTC. Translating gives CASSQEASVYNEQFF.

The chain combines TRBV20-1 with TRBJ1-5; D gene ambiguous. The germline V gene has CDR1 DFQATT and CDR2 SNEGSKA (reference sequence). This CDR3 has 14 residues. V was pared by 3 bases and J by 5 bases, with 14 bases between. The CDR3 region is CSASWAAFDQPQHF. CDR3 nucleotide sequence: TGCAGTGCTAGTTGGGCAGCATTTGATCAGCCCCAGCATTTT.

This chain connects TRBV2 to TRBJ1-6, with 7 bases lining up with TRBD1. Germline CDR1 is SNHLY and CDR2 is FYNNEI. V gave up 7 bases and J gave up 7 bases; unmatched junction bases: 7. The CDR3 has 14 amino acids. The CDR3 loop is CASNWAGGNSPLHF. DNA of the CDR3: TGTGCCAGCAATTGGGCAGGGGGAAATTCACCCCTCCACTTT.

The rearrangement links TRBV10-3 to TRBJ2-1, with 12 bases fitting TRBD2. J lost 10 bases, V lost 4 bases, and 5 bases had no gene match. The CDR3 has 14 residues. The germline gives CDR1 ENHRY, CDR2 SYGVKD. CDR3: CAISGKLAGGEQFF. In nucleotides, the CDR3 is TGTGCCATCAGTGGCAAACTAGCGGGGGGCGAGCAGTTCTTC.

CDR3 sequence (DNA): TGTGCCAGCAGCTTATGGCGGGGGACGAACACCGGGGAGCTGTTTTTT. As protein: CASSLWRGTNTGELFF. The chain recombines TRBV7-2 with TRBJ2-2; TRBD2 matches at 7 bases. CDR3 length: 16 amino acids. Germline V gene data show CDR1 as SGHTA and CDR2 as FQGNSA. V was clipped by 2 bases and J by 0 bases; unmatched bases: 3.

The chain links TRBV11-3 to TRBJ2-1; 7 bases line up with TRBD2. CDR3 size: 12 residues. V dropped 4 bases and J dropped 8; count of bases not matched to a gene: 2. CDR1 and CDR2 from the germline V gene are SGHNT and YENEEA. This chain's CDR3 is CASSWEGYEQFF. DNA of the CDR3: TGTGCCAGCAGCTGGGAGGGATATGAGCAGTTCTTC.

The chain joins TRBV20-1 to TRBJ1-2; unclear D gene. Trimming left V 3 bases short and J 6 bases short, with 8 bases between. The CDR3 totals 11 residues. The V gene's germline CDR1 is DFQATT and CDR2 SNEGSKA (reference sequence). DNA of the CDR3: TGCAGTGCTAGGGGCTCGGATGGCTACACCTTC. Protein sequence: CSARGSDGYTF.

The rearrangement links TRBV5-1 to TRBJ1-3, with D possibly matching TRBD1 (5 bases). CDR1 and CDR2 from the germline V gene are SGHRS and YFSETQ. The CDR3 loop spans 15 amino acids. V was trimmed by 4 bases and J by 0 bases, leaving 11 bases between them. The CDR3 DNA is TGCGCCAGCAGCCCACCGGGGGGCTCTGGAAACACCATATATTTT. Amino acids: CASSPPGGSGNTIYF.

The chain links TRBV6-6 to TRBJ1-2; D is uncertain. CDR1 is MNHNY and CDR2 is SVGAGI in the germline V gene (reference sequence). Trimming shortened V by 7 bases and J by 5 bases, and 20 bases separated the two germline ends. The CDR3 spans 15 residues. CDR3: CASTPRGKKLYGYTF. The CDR3, as DNA: TGTGCCAGCACCCCTCGAGGAAAGAAGCTTTATGGCTACACCTTC.

This sequence joins TRBV7-9 and TRBJ2-1; TRBD2 aligns across 14 bases. This CDR3 region has 17 residues. Trimming at V came to 6 bases and at J to 8 bases, leaving 12 bases not matched to a gene. Germline-derived CDR1 and CDR2 are SEHNR and FQNEAQ (reference sequence). The DNA for the CDR3 is TGTGCCAGCAGGGGACTAGCGGGGGTAAGGAGTGGAGATGAGCAGTTCTTC. Translating gives CASRGLAGVRSGDEQFF.

The V call is TRBV6-1, the J call TRBJ1-5; perhaps TRBD1 as D (6 bases). Germline CDR1 is MNHNS and CDR2 is SASEGT. The CDR3 consists of 16 residues. V was trimmed by 4 bases and J by 0 bases, leaving 13 bases between them. The CDR3 nucleotides are TGTGCCAGCAGTGGCCTACAGGGATATAGCAATCAGCCCCAGCATTTT. Translating it yields CASSGLQGYSNQPQHF.

A remark on this clone: A read error may produce the germline difference seen at one junction end. The gene calls are TRBV7-8 and TRBJ1-1; 11 bases map to TRBD1. CDR1 SGHVS and CDR2 FQNEAQ come from the germline V gene. The CDR3 runs to 16 residues. The CDR3 reads CASSLGTGGLNTKAFF. The CDR3 nucleotides are TGTGCCAGCAGCTTAGGGACAGGGGGCCTGAACACTAAAGCTTTCTTT.

This sequence joins TRBV5-1 and TRBJ2-7, with TRBD1 as a possible D gene (5 bases). The V gene's germline CDR1 is SGHRS and CDR2 YFSETQ. The CDR3 loop spans 14 amino acids. V shed 0 bases and J shed 4 bases, with 11 bases lying between them. CDR3 residues: CASSLDQGPYEQYF. CDR3 DNA sequence: TGCGCCAGCAGCTTGGACCAGGGCCCTTACGAGCAGTACTTC.

This sequence joins TRBV19 and TRBJ1-1; D unresolved. CDR3 length: 15 residues. The ends were cut back, 4 bases at V and 4 bases at J, with 16 bases in the middle. Germline CDR1 is LNHDA and CDR2 is SQIVND (reference sequence). CDR3 sequence (DNA): TGTGCCAGTAGTAATCGACACGACGCTATCACTGAAGCTTTCTTT. Its protein is CASSNRHDAITEAFF.

The chain joins TRBV3-1 (or the pseudogene TRBV3-2) to TRBJ2-7; 8 bases line up with TRBD1. V was pared by 2 bases and J by 4 bases, with 10 bases of the junction left unmatched. CDR3 length equals 16 residues. Germline V gene sequence: CDR1 LGHDT, CDR2 YNNKEL (reference sequence). The CDR3 here is CASSQYGTGISYEQYF. The CDR3 coding sequence is TGTGCCAGCAGCCAATATGGGACAGGCATCTCTTACGAGCAGTACTTC.

The CDR3 protein is CSVGQGSLADTQYF. CDR3 DNA: TGCAGCGTAGGACAGGGGAGTTTAGCAGATACGCAGTATTTT. This rearrangement joins TRBV29-1 to TRBJ2-3; TRBD1 matches 9 bases. The V gene's germline CDR1 is SQVTM and CDR2 ANQGSEA. Germline trimming cut 6 bases from V and 4 bases from J; bases unmatched to any gene: 8. CDR3 length: 14 residues.

V gene TRBV3-1 (or the pseudogene TRBV3-2) combines with J gene TRBJ1-6, with TRBD1 matching over 8 bases. CDR3 length: 16 amino acids. Germline V gene data show CDR1 as LGHDT and CDR2 as YNNKEL (reference sequence). The ends lost 1 base at V and 5 bases at J; junction bases unmatched: 4. CDR3 region: CASSQGRGRDNSPLHF. CDR3 sequence (DNA): TGTGCCAGCAGCCAAGGCAGGGGGCGAGATAATTCACCCCTCCACTTT.

The chain couples TRBV7-2 to TRBJ2-1, with TRBD2 matching 10 bases. This CDR3 contains 15 residues. J was trimmed by 6 bases and V by 2 bases; bases with no gene match: 4. The germline V gene has CDR1 SGHTA and CDR2 FQGNSA. CDR3: CASSLTSGAPNEQFF. As DNA, the CDR3 is TGTGCCAGCAGCTTAACTAGCGGGGCCCCCAATGAGCAGTTCTTC.

This clone occurred once. The CDR3 DNA reads TGTGCCAGCTCACCAGGGGCAGGGGTCGCGGCTGGGGCCAACGTCCTGACTTTC. Translated, it gives CASSPGAGVAAGANVLTF. This chain links TRBV18 with TRBJ2-6; tentative D call: TRBD1 (6 bases). The CDR3 is 18 amino acids. V was cut by 2 bases and J by 2 bases, with 16 bases left in between. CDR1 KGHSH and CDR2 LQKENI come from the germline V gene.

The genes are TRBV5-1 and TRBJ2-1; D possibly corresponds to TRBD2 (5 bases). The V gene lost 2 bases and the J gene lost 0 bases, with 9 bases spanning the gap. Germline CDR1 and CDR2: SGHRS and YFSETQ. This CDR3 region has 15 residues. The CDR3 protein is CASSLRDRSYNEQFF. CDR3 DNA sequence: TGCGCCAGCAGCTTACGGGATCGCTCCTACAATGAGCAGTTCTTC.